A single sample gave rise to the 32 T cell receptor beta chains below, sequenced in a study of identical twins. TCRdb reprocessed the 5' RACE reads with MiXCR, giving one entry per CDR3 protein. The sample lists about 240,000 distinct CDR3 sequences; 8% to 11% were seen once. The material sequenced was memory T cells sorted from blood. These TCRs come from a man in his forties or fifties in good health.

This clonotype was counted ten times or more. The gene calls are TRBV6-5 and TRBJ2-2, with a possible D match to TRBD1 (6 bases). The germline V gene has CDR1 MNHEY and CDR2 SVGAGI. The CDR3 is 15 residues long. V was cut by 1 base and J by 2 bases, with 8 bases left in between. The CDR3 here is CASSYWDTNTGELFF. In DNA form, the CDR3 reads TGTGCCAGCAGTTACTGGGACACAAACACCGGGGAGCTGTTTTTT.

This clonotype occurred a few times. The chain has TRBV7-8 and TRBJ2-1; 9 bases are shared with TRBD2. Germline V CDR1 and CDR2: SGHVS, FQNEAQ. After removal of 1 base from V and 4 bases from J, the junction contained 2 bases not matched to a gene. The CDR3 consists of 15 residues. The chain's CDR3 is CASSLGRGGYNEQFF. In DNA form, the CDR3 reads TGTGCCAGCAGCTTAGGGCGGGGGGGGTACAATGAGCAGTTCTTC.

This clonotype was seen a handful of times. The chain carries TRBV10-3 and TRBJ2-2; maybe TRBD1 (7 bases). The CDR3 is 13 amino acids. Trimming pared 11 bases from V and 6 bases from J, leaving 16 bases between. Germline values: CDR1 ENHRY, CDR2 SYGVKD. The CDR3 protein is CAARTGGSGELFF. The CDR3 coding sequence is TGTGCCGCCCGGACAGGAGGGTCCGGGGAGCTGTTTTTT.

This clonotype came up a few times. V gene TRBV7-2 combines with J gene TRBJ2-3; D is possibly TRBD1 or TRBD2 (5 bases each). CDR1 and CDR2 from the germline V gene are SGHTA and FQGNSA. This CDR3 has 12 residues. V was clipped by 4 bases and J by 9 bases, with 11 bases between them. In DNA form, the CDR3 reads TGTGCCAGCAGCTCGACCCGGGACACGCAGTATTTT. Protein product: CASSSTRDTQYF.

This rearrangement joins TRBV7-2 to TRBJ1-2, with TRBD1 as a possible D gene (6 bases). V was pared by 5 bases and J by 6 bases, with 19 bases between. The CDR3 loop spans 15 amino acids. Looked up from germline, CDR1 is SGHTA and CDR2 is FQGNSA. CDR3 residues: CASSPYRVETDGYTF. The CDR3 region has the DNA TGTGCCAGCAGCCCGTACAGGGTTGAGACGGATGGCTACACCTTC.

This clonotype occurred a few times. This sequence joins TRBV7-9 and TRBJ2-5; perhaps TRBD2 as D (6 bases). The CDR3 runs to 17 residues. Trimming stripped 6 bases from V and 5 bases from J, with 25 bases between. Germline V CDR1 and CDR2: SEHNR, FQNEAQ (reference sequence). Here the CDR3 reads CASRPTSLRNGGETQYF. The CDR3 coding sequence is TGTGCCAGCAGGCCGACTTCGCTTAGAAATGGAGGGGAGACCCAGTACTTC.

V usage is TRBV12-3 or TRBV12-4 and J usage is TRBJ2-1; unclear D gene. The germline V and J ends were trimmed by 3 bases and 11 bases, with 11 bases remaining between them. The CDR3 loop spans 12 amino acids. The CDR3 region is CASSFHRAQQFF. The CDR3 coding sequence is TGTGCCAGCAGTTTCCACCGGGCACAGCAGTTCTTC.

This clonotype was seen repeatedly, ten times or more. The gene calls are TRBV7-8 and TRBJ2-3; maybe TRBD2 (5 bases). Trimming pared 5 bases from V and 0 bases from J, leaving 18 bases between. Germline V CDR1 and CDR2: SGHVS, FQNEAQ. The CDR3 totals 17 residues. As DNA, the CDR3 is TGTGCCAGCAGCCCAAACCCCAGGCGGACTAGCACAGATACGCAGTATTTT. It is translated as CASSPNPRRTSTDTQYF.

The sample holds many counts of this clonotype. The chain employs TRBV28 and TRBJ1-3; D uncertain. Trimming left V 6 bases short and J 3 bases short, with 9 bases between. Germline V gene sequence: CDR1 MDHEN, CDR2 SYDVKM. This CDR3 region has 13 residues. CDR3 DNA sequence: TGTGCCAGCAGCCCCTTCGTTGGAAACACCATATATTTT. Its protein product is CASSPFVGNTIYF.

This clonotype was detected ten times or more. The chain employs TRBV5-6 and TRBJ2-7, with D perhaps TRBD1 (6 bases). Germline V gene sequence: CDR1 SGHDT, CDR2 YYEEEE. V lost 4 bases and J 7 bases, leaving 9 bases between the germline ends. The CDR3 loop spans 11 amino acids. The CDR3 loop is CASSQDREQYF. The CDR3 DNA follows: TGTGCCAGCAGCCAAGACAGGGAGCAGTACTTC.

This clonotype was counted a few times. DNA for the CDR3: TGTGCCATCAGTGAGCGGGGTGAAGCTTTCTTT. Amino acid sequence: CAISERGEAFF. The chain has TRBV10-3 and TRBJ1-1; D uncertain. Germline assignment: CDR1 ENHRY and CDR2 SYGVKD. Trimming cost V 2 bases and J 7 bases, with 5 bases left between them. The CDR3 consists of 11 residues.

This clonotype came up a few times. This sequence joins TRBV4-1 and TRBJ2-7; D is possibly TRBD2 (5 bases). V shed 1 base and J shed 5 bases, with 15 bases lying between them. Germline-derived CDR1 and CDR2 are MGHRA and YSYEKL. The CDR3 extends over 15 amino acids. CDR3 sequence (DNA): TGCGCCAGCAGCCAAGCGGCTAGCAAAGAACACGAGCAGTACTTC. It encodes CASSQAASKEHEQYF.

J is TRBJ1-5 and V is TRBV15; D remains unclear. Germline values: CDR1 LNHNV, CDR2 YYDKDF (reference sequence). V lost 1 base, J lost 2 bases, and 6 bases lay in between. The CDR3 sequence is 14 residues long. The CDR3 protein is CATSRVAGNQPQHF. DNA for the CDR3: TGTGCCACCAGCAGAGTTGCAGGCAATCAGCCCCAGCATTTT.

CDR3 DNA sequence: TGCGCCAGCAGCTCGAATACCCCTAGCGGGGGCCAGTACTTC. It yields the protein CASSSNTPSGGQYF. This chain connects TRBV5-1 to TRBJ2-7; 10 bases agree with TRBD2. The V and J ends lost 3 bases and 10 bases, in that order; junction bases with no gene match: 10. In germline, CDR1 is SGHRS, CDR2 YFSETQ. CDR3 size: 14 residues.

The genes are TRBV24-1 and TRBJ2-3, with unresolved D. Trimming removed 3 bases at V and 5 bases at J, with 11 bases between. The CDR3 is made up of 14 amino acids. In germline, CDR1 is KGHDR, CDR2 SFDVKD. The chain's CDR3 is CATSDVRQKDTQYF. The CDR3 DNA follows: TGTGCCACCAGTGATGTAAGACAAAAAGATACGCAGTATTTT.

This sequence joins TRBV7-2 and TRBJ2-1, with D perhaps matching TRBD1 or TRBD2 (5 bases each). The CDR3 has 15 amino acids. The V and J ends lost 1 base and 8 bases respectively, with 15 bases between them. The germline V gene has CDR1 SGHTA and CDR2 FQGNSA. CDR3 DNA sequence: TGTGCCAGCAGCTTAGGGGGACGGAGTCTTGATGAGCAGTTCTTC. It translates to CASSLGGRSLDEQFF.

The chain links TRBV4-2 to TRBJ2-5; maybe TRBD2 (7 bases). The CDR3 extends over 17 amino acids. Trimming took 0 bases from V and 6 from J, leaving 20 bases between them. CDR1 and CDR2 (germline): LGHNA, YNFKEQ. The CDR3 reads CASSQDFGGGAGKTQYF. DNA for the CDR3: TGTGCCAGCAGCCAAGATTTTGGAGGGGGGGCCGGCAAGACCCAGTACTTC.

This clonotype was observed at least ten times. In DNA form, the CDR3 reads TGTGCCAGCAGCCCCGGACAAATATACGAGCAGTACTTC. This encodes CASSPGQIYEQYF. The chain has TRBV6-1 and TRBJ2-7; D may be TRBD1 (5 bases). This CDR3 has 13 residues. CDR1 and CDR2 (germline): MNHNS, SASEGT. V lost 6 bases to trimming and J lost 4 bases, with 13 bases between them.

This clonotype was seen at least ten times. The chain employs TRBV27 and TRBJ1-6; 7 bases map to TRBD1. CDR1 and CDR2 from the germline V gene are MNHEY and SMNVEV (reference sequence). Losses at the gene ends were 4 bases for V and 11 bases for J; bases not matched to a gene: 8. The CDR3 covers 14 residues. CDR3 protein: CASSWGTEGTPLHF. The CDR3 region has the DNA TGTGCCAGCAGTTGGGGGACAGAGGGGACACCCCTCCACTTT.

Written as DNA, the CDR3 is TGTGCCAGCACCCAGAGAGTGGGTGCAGAGACCCAGTACTTC. The encoded protein is CASTQRVGAETQYF. This chain joins TRBV2 and TRBJ2-5; D is undetermined. Germline CDR1 and CDR2: SNHLY and FYNNEI. The CDR3 runs to 14 residues. The V end lost 7 bases, the J end lost 4 bases, and 16 bases lay between the germline ends.

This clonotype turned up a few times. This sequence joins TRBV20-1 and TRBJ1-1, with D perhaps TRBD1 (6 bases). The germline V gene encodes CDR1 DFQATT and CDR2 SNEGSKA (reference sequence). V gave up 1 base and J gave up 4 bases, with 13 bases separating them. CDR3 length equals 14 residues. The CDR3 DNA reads TGCAGTGCTAGAGTGAGAGGGGGAAGCACTGAAGCTTTCTTT. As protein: CSARVRGGSTEAFF.

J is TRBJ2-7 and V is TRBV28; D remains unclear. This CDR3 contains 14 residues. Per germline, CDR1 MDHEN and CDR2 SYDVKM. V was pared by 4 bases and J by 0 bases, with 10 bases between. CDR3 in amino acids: CASSSTWNSYEQYF. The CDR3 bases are TGTGCCAGCAGTTCCACCTGGAACTCCTACGAGCAGTACTTC.

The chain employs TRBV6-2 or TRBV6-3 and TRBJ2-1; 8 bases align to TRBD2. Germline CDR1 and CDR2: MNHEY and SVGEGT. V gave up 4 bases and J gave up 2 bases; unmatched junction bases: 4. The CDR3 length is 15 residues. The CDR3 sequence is CASSFLAGPYNEQFF. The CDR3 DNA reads TGTGCCAGCAGTTTCCTAGCGGGCCCCTACAATGAGCAGTTCTTC.

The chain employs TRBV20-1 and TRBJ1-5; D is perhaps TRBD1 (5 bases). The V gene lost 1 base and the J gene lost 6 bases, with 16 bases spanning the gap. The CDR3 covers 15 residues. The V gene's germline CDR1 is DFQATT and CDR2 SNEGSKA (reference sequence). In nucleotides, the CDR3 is TGCAGTGCTAGAGTCGGCACGGAGGGGAGTCAGCCCCAGCATTTT. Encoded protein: CSARVGTEGSQPQHF.

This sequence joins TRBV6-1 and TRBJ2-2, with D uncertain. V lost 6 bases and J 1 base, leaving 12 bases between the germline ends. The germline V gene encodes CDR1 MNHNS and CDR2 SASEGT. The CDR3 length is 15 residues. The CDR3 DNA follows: TGTGCCAGCAGGCTAGGTTCAGTGAACACCGGGGAGCTGTTTTTT. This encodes CASRLGSVNTGELFF.

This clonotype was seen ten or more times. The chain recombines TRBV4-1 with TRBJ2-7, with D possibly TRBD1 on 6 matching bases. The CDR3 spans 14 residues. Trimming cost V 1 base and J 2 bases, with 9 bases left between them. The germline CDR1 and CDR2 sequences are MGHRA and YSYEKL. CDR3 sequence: CASSQGTVTYEQYF. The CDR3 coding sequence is TGCGCCAGCAGCCAAGGGACAGTTACCTACGAGCAGTACTTC.

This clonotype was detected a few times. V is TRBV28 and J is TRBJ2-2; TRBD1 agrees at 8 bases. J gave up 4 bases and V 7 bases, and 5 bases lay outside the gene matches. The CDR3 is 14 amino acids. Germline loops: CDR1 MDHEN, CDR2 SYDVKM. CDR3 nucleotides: TGTGCCAGCACACGACAGGGGACCACCGGGGAGCTGTTTTTT. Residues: CASTRQGTTGELFF.

The CDR3 sequence: CSARDHYEGWGSPLHF. Written as DNA, the CDR3 is TGCAGTGCTAGAGATCATTATGAGGGCTGGGGATCACCCCTCCACTTT. The chain is built from TRBV20-1 and TRBJ1-6; D is unresolved. Trimming cost V 0 bases and J 10 bases, with 19 bases left between them. The CDR3 spans 16 residues. CDR1 and CDR2 from the germline V gene are DFQATT and SNEGSKA (reference sequence).

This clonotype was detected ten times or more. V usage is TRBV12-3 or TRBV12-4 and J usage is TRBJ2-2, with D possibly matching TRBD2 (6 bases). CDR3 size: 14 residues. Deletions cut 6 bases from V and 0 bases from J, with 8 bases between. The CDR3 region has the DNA TGTGCCAGCAGCTGGACTACGAACACCGGGGAGCTGTTTTTT. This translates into CASSWTTNTGELFF.

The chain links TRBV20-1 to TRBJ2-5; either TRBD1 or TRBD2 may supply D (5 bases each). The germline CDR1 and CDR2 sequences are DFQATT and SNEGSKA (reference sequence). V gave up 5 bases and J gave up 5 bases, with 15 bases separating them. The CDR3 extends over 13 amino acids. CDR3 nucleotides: TGCAGTGCTGGGTTTGGTGGGGACGAGACCCAGTACTTC. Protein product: CSAGFGGDETQYF.

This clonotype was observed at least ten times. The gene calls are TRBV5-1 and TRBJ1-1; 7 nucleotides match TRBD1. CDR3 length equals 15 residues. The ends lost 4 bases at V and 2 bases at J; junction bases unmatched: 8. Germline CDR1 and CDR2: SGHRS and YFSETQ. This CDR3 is CASSDWGTVNTEAFF. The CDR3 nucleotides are TGCGCCAGCAGCGATTGGGGGACAGTTAACACTGAAGCTTTCTTT.

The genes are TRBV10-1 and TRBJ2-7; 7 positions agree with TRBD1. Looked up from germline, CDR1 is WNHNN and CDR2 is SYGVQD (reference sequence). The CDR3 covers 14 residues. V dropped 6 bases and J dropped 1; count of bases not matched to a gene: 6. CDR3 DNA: TGCGCCAGCAGCGATGGGGACAGATCCTACGAGCAGTACTTC. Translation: CASSDGDRSYEQYF.